This T cell receptor beta chain was found in a study of cytomegalovirus exposure and HLA in healthy donors (dated by TCRdb to the late 2010s). Study-wide context: An earlier analysis of fewer than 750 of the donors reported 276 Gb of sequence data and 90 million to 120 million unique TCR beta sequences obtained from around 170 million T cells. An early release that covered about 600 HLA-typed donors contained 300 to 350 gigabases of sequencing data and tens of millions of unique TCR sequences. The genetic ancestry cluster associated with self-reported Caucasian donors included about four fifths of the roughly 410 genotyped donors. The aim of the study was to test whether cataloging public T cell receptors could identify signatures of past pathogen exposure. The study used immunosequencing to profile the T cell repertoires of several hundred subjects and linked those repertoires to cytomegalovirus serostatus. Along with the approximately 650-subject first cohort, a separate validation cohort of 120 different subjects was used. High-throughput TCR immunosequencing, statistical association of individual TCRs with disease status, and machine learning were combined to predict cytomegalovirus infection status. A later analysis re-analyzed previously published TCR beta repertoires from roughly 600 donors and added high-resolution HLA genotyping to study TCR occurrence patterns. In the later analysis, no new phenotypic data were used to find candidate immune exposures; instead, reliance was placed on TCR beta sequences and their occurrence across donors. To decide whether each TCR beta V gene segment behaved as functional or pseudogenic, an earlier analysis of several hundred of the donors relied on high-throughput TCR beta sequencing. Donor age, sex, ethnicity and CMV serostatus were collected together with the repertoire data. A later genetic analysis used genome-wide SNP genotypes for 398 of the 666 donors, treating that subset as a discovery cohort. All discovery cohort repertoires had been generated using a single sequencing platform. Class I and class II HLA loci were covered by the typing at four-digit resolution. Typing coverage varied by locus: about 629-640 donors for A, B, C, DRB1 and DQB1; some 520 for DQA1; more than 600 for DPA1; 450 to 480 for DPB1. Five DR-DQ haplotypes were handled as single units for association and clustering because linkage in the cohort was strong. Among about 360 genotyped donors of the cohort, an average of about 240,000 unique TCR beta nucleotide sequences were sequenced per donor, roughly 18% of them non-productive. General findings and caveats noted by the study authors: Because HLA typing was unavailable for some donors at each locus, only the typed subset was used in association tests. CMV serostatus was the only immune exposure information available for the cohort. Assigning TCR associations to individual alleles was difficult when HLA alleles, especially DR and DQ, strongly co-occurred. According to a later analysis, most CMV-associated TCR beta chains appeared to be HLA-restricted, and the HLA associations seemed to be driven largely by CMV exposure. A cluster of highly shared sequence variants was judged likely to represent a technical artifact of the sequencing pipeline. A later genetic analysis reported fewer N-insertions in productive TCRs among donors in an Asian-associated ancestry cluster than the approximately 700-donor mean. The authors suggested that the approach could potentially be extended to other disease states and immunological phenotypes. The earlier analysis of approximately 590 of the donors excluded seventeen rarely observed V segments, including chromosome 9 orphons, because counts were too low. Linkage disequilibrium might explain the correlated functional status among segregating V segments, but an unknown experimental factor could not be excluded. In vitro tests confirmed that a few of the cytomegalovirus-associated TCR beta chains recognize cytomegalovirus antigens. The classifier was reported to diagnose cytomegalovirus status with high specificity and sensitivity in both the original and validation cohorts. Broadly in line with IMGT annotations, most TCR beta V segments showed up in productive rearrangements about 87% or about 30% of the time in an earlier analysis of roughly 590 of the donors. Roughly uniform sequencing depth across donors was assumed in presence/absence analyses, although this assumption may not hold. Across donors, most TCR sequences were observed very rarely, whereas some public TCRs were present in many individuals. The study gave a list of some 150 TCR beta chains associated with cytomegalovirus. The cohort was sequenced for TCR beta chains only, and without alpha or paired-chain data the features that could be detected were limited. At a false discovery rate of 0.05, a later analysis linked about 17,000 TCR beta sequences to specific HLA alleles. A later analysis found that HLA-associated TCR beta chains were more clonally expanded and had lower generation probabilities than equally common non-associated chains. V-gene and J-gene trimming of TCR beta chains was associated with a missense DCLRE1C variant in a later genetic analysis, and the association was replicated in an independent cohort. Several of the top co-occurrence clusters appeared to be linked to parvovirus B19, influenza, CMV and Epstein-Barr virus, according to a later analysis. A further reported finding was that TCR beta sequences accurately predicted the HLA-A and HLA-B alleles for most subjects in the first cohort. A later analysis found that TCR association rates varied across HLA loci, with DRB1 alleles showing the most associated TCRs and HLA-C alleles the fewest.

For this clone: The antigen this receptor binds is unknown. Base quality data are lacking; no much larger clone is found one base away.

Library prep was done by the immunoSEQ multiplex PCR assay. For the multiplex PCR, a mixture combining 60 forward primers for TCR Vbeta segments and 13 reverse primers for TCR Jbeta segments was used. Amplification of the CDR3 region of rearranged TCR beta genes was performed with a multiplex PCR assay on genomic DNA. The Illumina HiSeq System was used to sequence the amplified TCR beta libraries as 87-base-pair reads. The study's processing was this. Across the 500 to 850 repertoires, a later analysis counted approximately 83 million unique TCR beta chains, some 11 million of which were shared by at least two donors. Raw reads were error-corrected and collapsed into unique sequences by a nearest-neighbor algorithm in which closely related sequences were merged to remove PCR and sequencing errors. To assign V, D and J gene segments, CDR3 sequences were aligned to IMGT reference sequences. For a sequence to be retained, at least a six-nucleotide match to both a V gene segment and a J gene segment was required. Rearrangements were called productive when the CDR3 lacked stop codons and stayed in frame with V and J; all others were non-productive. CDR3 was defined by IMGT convention, running from the second conserved V-encoded cysteine to the conserved J-encoded phenylalanine. Sequences without an unambiguous match to a single V gene segment were excluded from the earlier analysis of 500 to 700 of the donors. An earlier analysis of 500 to 600 of the donors classified V segments as functional when productive rearrangements were above 56.7% and as segregating when the standard deviation between donors was above 5%. A statistical classification framework was built to diagnose cytomegalovirus status from the catalog of TCR beta chain sequences. In a later analysis, TCR nucleotide sequences were compared against IMGT/GENE-DB human TR gene sequences so that V and J genes could be assigned. The TCRdist pipeline was used in a later analysis to assign CDR3 sequences and most-parsimonious VDJ recombination scenarios. In a later analysis, every TCR beta chain was defined by the combination of its CDR3 amino acid sequence and its V-gene family, and reads without a unique V-gene family were dropped. A later analysis removed 550 to 700 highly shared, low-generation-probability nucleotide sequences to deal with suspected cross-contamination and a sequencing artifact. In a later analysis, a clonal expansion index for each public chain was calculated from normalized within-repertoire ranks of inferred template counts. In a later analysis, generation probabilities were computed with a VDJ recombination model fitted to out-of-frame rearrangements, and the resulting probabilities were checked against IGoR. Hypergeometric tests were used in a later analysis to score TCR-TCR, TCR-HLA and TCR-CMV co-occurrence, with a repertoire-size bias correction applied to the TCR pairs. To estimate false discovery rates, a later analysis permuted the HLA or CMV assignments 20 times. A later analysis grouped co-occurring TCRs with DBSCAN, adding TCRdist sequence similarity when clustering within HLA-allele-positive subsets. Co-occurrence clustering excluded repertoires with fewer than 30,000 or more than 120,000 public chains, plus five with anomalous nucleotide sharing. Not all clones reach the TCRdb copy of this immuneACCESS table, which keeps in-frame sequences only. Checked studies attribute under half of the gap to unresolved V genes and leave the rest unexplained. The V and J calls and clone size are taken from that table; D and trimming were inferred from the DNA. The sample table holds tens of thousands of clones, of which around 53% were seen once. The ten largest clonotypes hold 6.2% of the sample.

The cohort was made up of 666 healthy bone marrow donors. All cohort members were sampled while nominally healthy, although unrecorded immune exposures were likely present. The donor was CMV seropositive and belonged to the group of around 300 seropositive cohort members. A peripheral blood sample was collected from each donor, and TCR beta sequencing was performed on peripheral blood mononuclear cells. The Qiagen DNeasy Blood Extraction Kit was used to extract genomic DNA from the blood cell samples. The receptor's source is a woman in her 40s in good health and CMV-seropositive. Sequenced material: PBMCs.

The CDR3 in this case is CASRLGGLADTQYF. The DNA sequence follows: TGTGCCAGCAGGTTGGGAGGGCTGGCAGATACGCAGTATTTT. The chain uses TRBV2 and TRBJ2-3, and 7 junction bases match TRBD2. The CDR3 measures 14 amino acids from cysteine to phenylalanine. CDR3 DNA is the only sequence kept; it has 42 bases, read in frame from the first base. Trimmed from V: 6 bases; trimmed from J: 4 bases; junction bases lacking a gene match: 7. CDR1 and CDR2, per the germline V gene, are SNHLY and FYNNEI.